Following are 17 T cell receptor beta chains from one sample sequenced in a study of blood T cells in healthy people across ages. The authors ran a second PCR of about 6 to 11 cycles using a sample-barcoded 5' primer and a J-beta primer mix. TCRdb re-called the 5' RACE reads through MiXCR, storing one row per CDR3 protein. The sample holds about 780,000 distinct CDR3 sequences, more than 25% seen once. This sample also appeared in a second study, on T cells of mothers and their children.

Sequencing was performed on blood. Receptors were obtained from a boy aged 5 to 17 in good health.

The V and J genes are TRBV7-8 and TRBJ2-5; 9 bases line up with TRBD2. Germline values: CDR1 SGHVS, CDR2 FQNEAQ. This CDR3 is 16 amino acids long. Trimming removed 7 bases from V and 4 bases from J; junction bases left unmatched: 13. The CDR3 is CASTWGGGAGGETQYF. The CDR3 DNA reads TGTGCCAGCACTTGGGGCGGGGGGGCTGGCGGAGAGACCCAGTACTTC.

The table lists this clonotype with a few counts. This chain connects TRBV10-2 to TRBJ2-7; maybe TRBD1 (8 bases). V shed 6 bases and J shed 6 bases, with 18 bases lying between them. The CDR3 contains 14 residues. In germline, CDR1 is WSHSY, CDR2 SAAADI. The CDR3 loop is CASSPVTGGVEQYF. CDR3 bases: TGCGCCAGCAGCCCTGTCACAGGGGGGGTCGAGCAGTACTTC.

The chain uses TRBV12-5 and TRBJ2-5; no firm D call. Germline CDR1 LGHNT, CDR2 FRNRAP. With 0 bases removed from V and 4 bases from J, the gap between germline ends came to 9 bases. The CDR3 runs 14 residues. Here the CDR3 reads CASGLVAVGETQYF. The DNA of the CDR3 is TGTGCTAGTGGTTTGGTGGCCGTGGGAGAGACCCAGTACTTC.

The table lists this clonotype with a count of one. The V call is TRBV7-3, the J call TRBJ2-5; D not certain. This CDR3 has 15 residues. The V end lost 0 bases, the J end lost 3 bases, and 11 bases lay between the germline ends. Germline V gene data show CDR1 as SGHTA and CDR2 as FQGTGA. The CDR3 region has the DNA TGTGCCAGCAGCTTAACAGGCCTACCCGAAGAGACCCAGTACTTC. Translation: CASSLTGLPEETQYF.

V and J are TRBV7-9 and TRBJ2-5; a weak D match, TRBD2 (5 bases). The CDR3 sequence is 15 residues long. V was clipped by 5 bases and J by 2 bases, with 15 bases between them. Germline V gene lookup returns CDR1 SEHNR and CDR2 FQNEAQ (reference sequence). In DNA form, the CDR3 reads TGTGCCAGCAGCCCCACCTTAGGAGGTCAAGAGACCCAGTACTTC. It translates to CASSPTLGGQETQYF.

V gene TRBV6-5 combines with J gene TRBJ2-6; D is perhaps TRBD1 (7 bases). V lost 0 bases to trimming and J lost 4 bases, with 19 bases between them. From germline, CDR1 is MNHEY and CDR2 SVGAGI. This CDR3 is 19 amino acids long. As DNA, the CDR3 is TGTGCCAGCAGTTACTCTTCCGAGACAGGGACTGCCGGGGCCAACGTCCTGACTTTC. It yields the protein CASSYSSETGTAGANVLTF.

This clonotype was detected only a few times. The chain joins TRBV6-5 to TRBJ2-7, with D maybe TRBD2 (5 bases). V lost 6 bases and J 0 bases, leaving 9 bases between the germline ends. Germline lookup yields CDR1 MNHEY and CDR2 SVGAGI. The CDR3 sequence is 13 residues long. CDR3 amino acids: CASRAGISYEQYF. In DNA, the CDR3 is TGTGCCAGCAGGGCCGGGATCTCCTACGAGCAGTACTTC.

The chain couples TRBV20-1 to TRBJ1-4; maybe TRBD1 (6 bases). This CDR3 is built from 12 residues. V dropped 7 bases and J dropped 4 bases, with 10 bases sitting between them. The germline V gene has CDR1 DFQATT and CDR2 SNEGSKA (reference sequence). DNA of the CDR3: TGCAGTGTGGGGGGCTTTAATGAAAAACTGTTTTTT. It is translated as CSVGGFNEKLFF.

This clonotype came up a few times. V gene TRBV7-2 combines with J gene TRBJ2-5, with a possible D match to TRBD2 (5 bases). The J call may be incorrect, as the DNA end agrees better with TRBJ2-7. The CDR3 contains 13 residues. The germline V gene encodes CDR1 SGHTA and CDR2 FQGNSA. DNA of the CDR3: TGTGCCAGCAGCTACGGGCAGGCGGGCGAGCAGTACTTC. Its translation: CASSYGQAGEQYF.

The sample holds a few counts of this clonotype. The chain is built from TRBV5-1 and TRBJ2-7; 7 bases match TRBD1. From germline, CDR1 is SGHRS and CDR2 YFSETQ. The CDR3 is made up of 16 amino acids. Losses at the gene ends were 1 base for V and 0 bases for J; bases not matched to a gene: 7. This CDR3 reads CASSLSGQSISYEQYF. The CDR3, as DNA: TGCGCCAGCAGCTTGTCGGGACAGAGTATCTCCTACGAGCAGTACTTC.

The chain combines TRBV4-3 with TRBJ2-7; D is possibly TRBD2 (5 bases). V was pared by 0 bases and J by 3 bases, with 12 bases between. Germline V gene data show CDR1 as LGHNA and CDR2 as YSLEER. The CDR3 totals 15 residues. The CDR3 sequence: CASSQDYLAVYEQYF. CDR3 DNA: TGCGCCAGCAGCCAAGATTATCTAGCAGTCTACGAGCAGTACTTC.

The chain carries TRBV5-1 and TRBJ2-5; 8 positions agree with TRBD2. The CDR3 contains 18 residues. V gave up 1 base and J gave up 1 base; unmatched junction bases: 12. Germline loops: CDR1 SGHRS, CDR2 YFSETQ. The chain's CDR3 is CASSLRFSGTRTQETQYF. The CDR3 DNA reads as TGCGCCAGCAGCTTGCGTTTCTCCGGGACTAGGACCCAAGAGACCCAGTACTTC.

This clonotype was detected a few times. The V gene is TRBV5-1, the J gene TRBJ2-7; 8 nucleotides align to TRBD2. In germline, CDR1 is SGHRS, CDR2 YFSETQ. The CDR3 contains 16 residues. Trimming took 0 bases from V and 1 from J; bases not matched to a gene: 6. CDR3 region: CASSLALAGTSYEQYF. The DNA of the CDR3 is TGCGCCAGCAGCTTGGCTCTAGCGGGTACATCCTACGAGCAGTACTTC.

The chain joins TRBV2 to TRBJ2-1; TRBD1 is a possible D gene (6 bases). CDR1 and CDR2 (germline): SNHLY, FYNNEI. This CDR3 spans 13 amino acids. The V gene lost 4 bases and the J gene lost 9 bases, with 13 bases spanning the gap. The CDR3 DNA sequence: TGTGCCAGCAGTGGGTACAGGGAGAGTGAGCAGTTCTTC. As protein: CASSGYRESEQFF.

This clonotype was detected only a few times. The gene calls are TRBV7-3 and TRBJ2-7; D uncertain. This CDR3 has 15 amino acids. Germline V lookup: CDR1 SGHTA, CDR2 FQGTGA. Trimming took off 1 base at V and 2 bases at J, with 12 bases between the two ends. The CDR3 loop reads CASSLNGPGPYEQYF. The CDR3 nucleotides are TGTGCCAGCAGCTTAAACGGCCCTGGGCCCTACGAGCAGTACTTC.

This clonotype was picked up a small number of times. The chain carries TRBV25-1 and TRBJ1-1; no reliable D call. The CDR3 sequence is 15 residues long. V was trimmed by 6 bases and J by 0 bases, leaving 14 bases between them. CDR1 and CDR2 (germline): MGHDK, SYGVNS. The CDR3 here is CASSLGRVVNTEAFF. As DNA, the CDR3 is TGTGCCAGCAGCCTGGGGAGGGTGGTGAACACTGAAGCTTTCTTT.

The sample holds a few counts of this clonotype. This chain uses TRBV10-3 with TRBJ2-1; D not resolved. Trimming shortened V by 0 bases and J by 7 bases, and 7 bases separated the two germline ends. The CDR3 is 13 residues long. Germline V lookup: CDR1 ENHRY, CDR2 SYGVKD. In DNA, the CDR3 is TGTGCCATCAGTGAGTCGGACGCGAATGAGCAGTTCTTC. It codes for CAISESDANEQFF.